The present entry profiles one TCR beta chain with its context. Other nucleotide sequences from this sample produce the same CDR3. The data belong to a study of shared clonotypes between healthy human individuals. Per the original methods: Filtering differed since immunoSEQ provided only junctions, with no quality scores. Here immunoSEQ multiplex PCR was the method, and the copy in TCRdb shows in-frame clones only, minus some. The V and J calls and clone size were taken over from that table, and D and trimming were inferred from the DNA. In the table there are a few million clones, 90% to 95% of which are singletons. Germline V lookup: CDR1 SGHRS, CDR2 YFSETQ. CDR3 length: 14 residues. Trimming at V came to 0 bases and at J to 2 bases, leaving 2 bases not matched to a gene.

The sequencing sample was made of naive CD4+ T cells from PBMCs. Sample subset: CD45RA+ positively selected. The V call is TRBV5-1, the J call TRBJ2-7; 7 bases fit TRBD2. The receptor was isolated from a man younger than 30 in good health. Some clones in this sample may be carry-over from other donors' samples. This chain's CDR3 is CASSLGGRAYEQYF. The CDR3 DNA reads as TGCGCCAGCAGCTTGGGTGGGAGGGCCTACGAGCAGTACTTC.